The clone carrying this T cell receptor (beta chain) has a handful of counts. Compared with germline, one end of the junction differs, possibly owing to a read error. These data come from a study of blood T cell repertoires in COVID-19. Study in general: Samples came from the United States, Italy and Spain, spanning acute and convalescent COVID-19. The cDNA or gDNA used as material had been derived from T cells, B-cell-depleted T cells, or PBMCs.

The germline V gene encodes CDR1 MNHNS and CDR2 SASEGT. CDR3 length: 19 residues. Per the original methods: Amplification with reference gene primers provided the estimates of nucleated cell counts. Only in-frame clones appear in the TCRdb table, and some are missing; sequencing was by immunoSEQ multiplex PCR. V and J calls and clone size are those listed in that table; D and trimming were worked out from the DNA. The sample comprises 100,000 to 150,000 clones, about 80% of which are singletons, and over 15% rests with the top ten. The genes are TRBV6-1 and TRBJ1-1; D is ambiguous. The sample consisted of peripheral blood. The receptor was isolated from a woman between 50 and 59 years old with acute or convalescent COVID-19. CDR3 bases: TGTGCCAGCAGTGAAACCATCTCCGCATCGACGAGTGTTCGGGTGGAAGGTTTCTTT. Protein product: CASSETISASTSVRVEGFF.